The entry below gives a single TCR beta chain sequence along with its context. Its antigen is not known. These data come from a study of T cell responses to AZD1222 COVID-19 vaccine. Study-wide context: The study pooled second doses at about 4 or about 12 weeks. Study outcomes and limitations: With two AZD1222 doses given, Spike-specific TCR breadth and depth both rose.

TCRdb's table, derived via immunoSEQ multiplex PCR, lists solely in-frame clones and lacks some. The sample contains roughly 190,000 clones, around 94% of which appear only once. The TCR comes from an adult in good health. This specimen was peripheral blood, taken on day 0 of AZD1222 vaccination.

As DNA, the CDR3 is TGTGCCACCAGTGATCAGGGGAACACTGAAGCTTTCTTT. It is translated as CATSDQGNTEAFF. The chain carries TRBV24-1 and TRBJ1-1; D is perhaps TRBD1 (5 bases). The V gene lost 3 bases and the J gene lost 1 base, with 5 bases spanning the gap. This CDR3 has 13 residues. CDR1 KGHDR and CDR2 SFDVKD come from the germline V gene.